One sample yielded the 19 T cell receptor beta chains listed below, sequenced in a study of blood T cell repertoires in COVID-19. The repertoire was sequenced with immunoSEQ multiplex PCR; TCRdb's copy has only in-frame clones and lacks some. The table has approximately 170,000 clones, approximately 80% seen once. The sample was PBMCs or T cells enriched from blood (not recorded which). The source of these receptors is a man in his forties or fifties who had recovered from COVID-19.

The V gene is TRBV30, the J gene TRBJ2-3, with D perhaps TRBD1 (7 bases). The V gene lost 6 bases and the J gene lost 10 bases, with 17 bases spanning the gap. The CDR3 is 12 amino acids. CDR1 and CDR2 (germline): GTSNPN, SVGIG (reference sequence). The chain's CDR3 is CACRAGGGAQYF. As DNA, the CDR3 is TGTGCCTGCCGCGCCGGAGGGGGCGCGCAGTATTTT.

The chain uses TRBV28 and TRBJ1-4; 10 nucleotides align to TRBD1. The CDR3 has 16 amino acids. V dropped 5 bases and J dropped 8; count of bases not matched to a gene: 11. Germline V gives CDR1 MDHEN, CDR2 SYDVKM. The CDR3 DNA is TGTGCCAGCAGTACACCGACCGGGACAGGGGTGGAAAAACTGTTTTTT. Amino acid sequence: CASSTPTGTGVEKLFF.

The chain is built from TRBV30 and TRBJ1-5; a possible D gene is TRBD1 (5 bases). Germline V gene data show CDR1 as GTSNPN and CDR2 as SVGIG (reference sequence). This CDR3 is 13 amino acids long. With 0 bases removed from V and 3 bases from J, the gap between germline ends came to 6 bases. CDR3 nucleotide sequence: TGTGCCTGGAGTGTACAGGACAATCAGCCCCAGCATTTT. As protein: CAWSVQDNQPQHF.

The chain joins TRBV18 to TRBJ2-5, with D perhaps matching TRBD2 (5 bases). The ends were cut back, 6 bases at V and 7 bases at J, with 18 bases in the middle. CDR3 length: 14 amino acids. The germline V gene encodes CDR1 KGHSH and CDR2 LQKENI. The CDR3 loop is CASSHSGYEGTQYF. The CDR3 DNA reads TGTGCCAGCTCTCACAGTGGCTACGAGGGGACCCAGTACTTC. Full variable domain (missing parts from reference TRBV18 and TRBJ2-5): NAGVMQNPRHLVRRRGQEARLRCSPMKGHSHVYWYRQLPEEGLKFMVYLQKENIIDESGMPKERFSAEFPKEGPSILRIQQVVRGDSAAYFCASSHSGYEGTQYFGPGTRLLVL.

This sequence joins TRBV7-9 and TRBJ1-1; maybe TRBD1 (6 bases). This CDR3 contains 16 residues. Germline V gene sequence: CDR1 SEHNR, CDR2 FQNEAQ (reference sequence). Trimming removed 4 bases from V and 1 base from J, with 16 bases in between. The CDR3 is CASSSQGLTGNTEAFF. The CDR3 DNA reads TGTGCCAGCAGCTCCCAGGGGTTGACTGGGAACACTGAAGCTTTCTTT.

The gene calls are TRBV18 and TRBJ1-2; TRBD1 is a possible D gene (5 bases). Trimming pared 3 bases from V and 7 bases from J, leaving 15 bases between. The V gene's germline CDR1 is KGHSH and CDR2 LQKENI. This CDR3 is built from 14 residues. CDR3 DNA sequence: TGTGCCAGCTCACCGTCGCGGGACGGAGGTGGCTACACCTTC. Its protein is CASSPSRDGGGYTF.

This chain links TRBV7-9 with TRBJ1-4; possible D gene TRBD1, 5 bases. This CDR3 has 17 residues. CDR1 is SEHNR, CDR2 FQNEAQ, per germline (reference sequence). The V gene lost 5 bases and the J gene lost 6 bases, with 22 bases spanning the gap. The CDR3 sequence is CASSPLGAGSFHEKLFF. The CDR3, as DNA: TGTGCCAGCAGCCCCCTTGGGGCAGGGTCGTTTCATGAAAAACTGTTTTTT. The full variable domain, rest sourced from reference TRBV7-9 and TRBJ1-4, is DTGVSQNPRHKITKRGQNVTFRCDPISEHNRLYWYRQTLGQGPEFLTYFQNEAQLEKSRLLSDRFSAERPKGSFSTLEIQRTEQGDSAMYLCASSPLGAGSFHEKLFFGSGTQLSVL.

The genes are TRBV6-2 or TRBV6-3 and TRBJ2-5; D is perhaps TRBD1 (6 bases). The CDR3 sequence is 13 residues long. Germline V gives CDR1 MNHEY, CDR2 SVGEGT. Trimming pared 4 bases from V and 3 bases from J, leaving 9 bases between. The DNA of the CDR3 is TGTGCCAGCAGTTGGACAGAGAAAGAGACCCAGTACTTC. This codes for CASSWTEKETQYF.

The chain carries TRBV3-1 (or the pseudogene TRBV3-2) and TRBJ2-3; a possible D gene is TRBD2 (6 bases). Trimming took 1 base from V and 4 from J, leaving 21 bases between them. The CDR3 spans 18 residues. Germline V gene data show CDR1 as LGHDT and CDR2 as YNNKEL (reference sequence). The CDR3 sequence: CASSQVGGRRGGADTQYF. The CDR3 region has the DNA TGTGCCAGCAGCCAAGTGGGCGGGCGGCGGGGCGGGGCAGATACGCAGTATTTT.

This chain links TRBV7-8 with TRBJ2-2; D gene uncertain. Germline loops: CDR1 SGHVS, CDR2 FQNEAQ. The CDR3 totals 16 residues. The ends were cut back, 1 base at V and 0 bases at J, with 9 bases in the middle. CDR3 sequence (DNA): TGTGCCAGCAGCTTAGAAGGCGGAACGAACACCGGGGAGCTGTTTTTT. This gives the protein CASSLEGGTNTGELFF. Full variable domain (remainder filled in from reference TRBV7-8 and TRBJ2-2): GAGVSQSPRYKVAKRGQDVALRCDPISGHVSLFWYQQALGQGPEFLTYFQNEAQLDKSGLPSDRFFAERPEGSVSTLKIQRTQQEDSAVYLCASSLEGGTNTGELFFGEGSRLTVL.

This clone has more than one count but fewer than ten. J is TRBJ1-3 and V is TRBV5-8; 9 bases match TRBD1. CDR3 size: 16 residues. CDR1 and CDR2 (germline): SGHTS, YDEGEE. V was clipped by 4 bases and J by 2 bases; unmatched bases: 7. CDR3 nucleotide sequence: TGTGCCAGCAGCAAATCAAGGGACAGGGCTGGAAACACCATATATTTT. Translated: CASSKSRDRAGNTIYF. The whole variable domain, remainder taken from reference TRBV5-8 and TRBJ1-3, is EAGVTQSPTHLIKTRGQQATLRCSPISGHTSVYWYQQALGLGLQFLLWYDEGEERNRGNFPPRFSGRQFPNYSSELNVNALELEDSALYLCASSKSRDRAGNTIYFGEGSWLTVV.

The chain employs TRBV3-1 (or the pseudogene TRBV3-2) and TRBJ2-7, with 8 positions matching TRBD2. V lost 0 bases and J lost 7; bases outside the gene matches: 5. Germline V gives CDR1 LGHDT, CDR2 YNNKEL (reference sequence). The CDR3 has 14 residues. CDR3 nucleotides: TGTGCCAGCAGCCAAGATCCCCGCGGGAGGGAGCAGTACTTC. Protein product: CASSQDPRGREQYF.

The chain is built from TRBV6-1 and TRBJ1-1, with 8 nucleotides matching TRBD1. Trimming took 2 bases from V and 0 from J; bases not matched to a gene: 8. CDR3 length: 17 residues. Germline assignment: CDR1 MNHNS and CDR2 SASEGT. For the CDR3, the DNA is TGTGCCAGCAGTGAACCTCCAGGGGGCGCCATGAACACTGAAGCTTTCTTT. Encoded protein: CASSEPPGGAMNTEAFF.

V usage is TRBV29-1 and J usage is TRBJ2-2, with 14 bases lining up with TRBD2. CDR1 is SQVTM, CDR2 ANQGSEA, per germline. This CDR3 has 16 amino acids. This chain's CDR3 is CGMRGLAGANTGELFF. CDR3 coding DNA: TGCGGAATGAGGGGACTAGCGGGGGCGAACACCGGGGAGCTGTTTTTT.

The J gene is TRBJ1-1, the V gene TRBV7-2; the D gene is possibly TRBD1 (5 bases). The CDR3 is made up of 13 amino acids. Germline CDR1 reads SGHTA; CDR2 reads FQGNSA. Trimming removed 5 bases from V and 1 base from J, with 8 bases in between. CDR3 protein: CASSVGQNTEAFF. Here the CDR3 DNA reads TGTGCCAGCAGCGTGGGGCAGAACACTGAAGCTTTCTTT.

CDR3 bases: TGTGCCAGCAGCGCCGCGTTACCAAGACAGGGTAAAGTCGATGGCTACACCTTC. This translates into CASSAALPRQGKVDGYTF. This chain links TRBV7-9 with TRBJ1-2, with 7 bases that match TRBD1. Germline trimming cut 5 bases from V and 6 bases from J; bases unmatched to any gene: 21. Germline-derived CDR1 and CDR2 are SEHNR and FQNEAQ (reference sequence). The CDR3 extends over 18 amino acids.

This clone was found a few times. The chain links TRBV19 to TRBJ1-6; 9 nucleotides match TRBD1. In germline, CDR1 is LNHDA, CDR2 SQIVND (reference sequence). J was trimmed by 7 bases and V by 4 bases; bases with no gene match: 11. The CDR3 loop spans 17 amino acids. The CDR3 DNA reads TGTGCCAGTAGTACCCGTACAGGGGGCGCGGAAAATTCACCCCTCCACTTT. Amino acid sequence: CASSTRTGGAENSPLHF. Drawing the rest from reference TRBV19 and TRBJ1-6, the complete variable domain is DGGITQSPKYLFRKEGQNVTLSCEQNLNHDAMYWYRQDPGQGLRLIYYSQIVNDFQKGDIAEGYSVSREKKESFPLTVTSAQKNPTAFYLCASSTRTGGAENSPLHFGNGTRLTVT.

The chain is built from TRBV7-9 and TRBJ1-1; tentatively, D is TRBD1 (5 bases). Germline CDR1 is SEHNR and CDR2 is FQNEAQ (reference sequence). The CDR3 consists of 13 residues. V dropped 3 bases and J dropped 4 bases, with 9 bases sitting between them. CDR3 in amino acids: CASSLGEGTEAFF. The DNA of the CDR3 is TGTGCCAGCAGCTTGGGGGAGGGCACTGAAGCTTTCTTT.

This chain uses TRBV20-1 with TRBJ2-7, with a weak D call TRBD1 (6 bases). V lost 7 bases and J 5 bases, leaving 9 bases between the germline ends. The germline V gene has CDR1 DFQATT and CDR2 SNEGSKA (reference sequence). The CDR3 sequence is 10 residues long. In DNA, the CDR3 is TGCAGTGTGGGGGCTGACGAGCAGTACTTC. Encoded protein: CSVGADEQYF.